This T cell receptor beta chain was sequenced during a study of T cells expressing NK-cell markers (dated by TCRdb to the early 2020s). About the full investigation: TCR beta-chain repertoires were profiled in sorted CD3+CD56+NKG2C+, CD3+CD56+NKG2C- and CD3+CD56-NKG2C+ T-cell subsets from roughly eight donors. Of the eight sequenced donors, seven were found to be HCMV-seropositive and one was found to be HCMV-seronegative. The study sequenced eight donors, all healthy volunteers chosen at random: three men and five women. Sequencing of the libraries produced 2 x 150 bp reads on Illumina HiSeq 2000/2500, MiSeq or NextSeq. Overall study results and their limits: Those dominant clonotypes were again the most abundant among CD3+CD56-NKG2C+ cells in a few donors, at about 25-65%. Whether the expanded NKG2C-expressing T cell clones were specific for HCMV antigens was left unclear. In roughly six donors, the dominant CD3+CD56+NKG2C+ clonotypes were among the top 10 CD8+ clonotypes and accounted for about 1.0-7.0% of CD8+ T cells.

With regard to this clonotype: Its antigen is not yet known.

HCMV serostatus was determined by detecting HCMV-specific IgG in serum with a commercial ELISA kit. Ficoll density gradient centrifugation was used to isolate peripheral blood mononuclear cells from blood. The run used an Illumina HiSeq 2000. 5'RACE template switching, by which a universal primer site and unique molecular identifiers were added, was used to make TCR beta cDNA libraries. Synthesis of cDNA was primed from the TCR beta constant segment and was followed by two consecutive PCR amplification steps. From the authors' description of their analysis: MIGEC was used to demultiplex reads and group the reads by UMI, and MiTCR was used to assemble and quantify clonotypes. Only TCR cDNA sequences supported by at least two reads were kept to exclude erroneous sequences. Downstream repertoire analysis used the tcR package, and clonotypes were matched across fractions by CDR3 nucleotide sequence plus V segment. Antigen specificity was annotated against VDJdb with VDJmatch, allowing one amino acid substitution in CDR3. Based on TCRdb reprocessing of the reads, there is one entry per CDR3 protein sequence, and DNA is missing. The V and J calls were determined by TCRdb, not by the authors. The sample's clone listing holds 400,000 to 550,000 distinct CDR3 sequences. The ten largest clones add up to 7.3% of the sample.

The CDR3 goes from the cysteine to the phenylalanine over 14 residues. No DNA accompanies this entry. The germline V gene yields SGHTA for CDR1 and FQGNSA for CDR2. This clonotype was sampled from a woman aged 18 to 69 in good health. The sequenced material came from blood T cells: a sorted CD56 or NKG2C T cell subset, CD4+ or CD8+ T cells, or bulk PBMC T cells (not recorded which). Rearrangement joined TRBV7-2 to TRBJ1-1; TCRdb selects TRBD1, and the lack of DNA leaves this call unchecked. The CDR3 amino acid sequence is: CASSSPDSNTEAFF.